The 32 T cell receptor beta chains below come from one sample, sequenced in a study of cytomegalovirus exposure and HLA in healthy donors. Primers for the PCR totalled 60 Vbeta and 13 Jbeta. Assay: immunoSEQ multiplex PCR; the TCRdb copy retains only in-frame clones and omits some. The sample has some 150,000 clones; 79% are singletons. The specimen was PBMCs. All receptors derive from a woman in her fifties or sixties in good health and CMV-seronegative.

This chain links TRBV7-9 with TRBJ2-1; D is unclear. V lost 4 bases, J lost 2 bases, and 18 bases lay in between. This CDR3 has 17 residues. Per the germline V gene, CDR1 is SEHNR and CDR2 is FQNEAQ (reference sequence). The CDR3 region is CASSSSNTVSPYNEQFF. DNA for the CDR3: TGTGCCAGCAGCTCCAGCAATACAGTGAGCCCCTACAATGAGCAGTTCTTC.

A single count supports this clone. V usage is TRBV6-1 and J usage is TRBJ2-6; 11 bases match TRBD2. Germline trimming cut 4 bases from V and 0 bases from J; bases unmatched to any gene: 5. The CDR3 loop spans 18 amino acids. Germline lookup yields CDR1 MNHNS and CDR2 SASEGT. The chain's CDR3 is CASSGTSGGNSGANVLTF. The CDR3 DNA follows: TGTGCCAGCAGTGGAACTAGCGGGGGCAACTCTGGGGCCAACGTCCTGACTTTC.

The chain employs TRBV6-5 and TRBJ1-5; 7 bases are a match to TRBD1. The CDR3 is made up of 15 amino acids. CDR1 is MNHEY, CDR2 SVGAGI, per germline. The V and J ends lost 6 bases and 0 bases, in that order; junction bases with no gene match: 5. In nucleotides, the CDR3 is TGTGCCAGCAGGACGGACAGGCTTAGCAATCAGCCCCAGCATTTT. Residues: CASRTDRLSNQPQHF.

J is TRBJ1-4 and V is TRBV7-9; 12 bases are shared with TRBD1. The germline gives CDR1 SEHNR, CDR2 FQNEAQ (reference sequence). The CDR3 runs 15 residues. J was trimmed by 8 bases and V by 5 bases; bases with no gene match: 6. CDR3 nucleotide sequence: TGTGCCAGCAGCACCGGGACAGGGGGCTTGGAAAAACTGTTTTTT. Translated: CASSTGTGGLEKLFF.

The chain links TRBV6-5 to TRBJ1-1; 10 positions agree with TRBD1. Germline V gives CDR1 MNHEY, CDR2 SVGAGI. The J segment lost 11 bases and the V segment lost 2 bases, leaving 8 bases of the junction unmatched. The CDR3 runs 14 residues. The CDR3 region is CASSYRTGGKGAFF. CDR3 DNA: TGTGCCAGCAGTTACCGGACAGGGGGGAAGGGCGCTTTCTTT.

The chain is built from TRBV19 and TRBJ2-2, with 7 bases matching TRBD1. CDR1 and CDR2 from the germline V gene are LNHDA and SQIVND (reference sequence). This CDR3 is built from 15 residues. The V segment lost 5 bases and the J segment 7 bases; nucleotides outside the gene matches: 10. CDR3 in amino acids: CASSLTGDQGGELFF. Here the CDR3 DNA reads TGTGCCAGTAGTCTAACAGGGGATCAAGGCGGGGAGCTGTTTTTT.

V and J are TRBV18 and TRBJ2-7; 12 nucleotides line up with TRBD1. V trimming: 4 bases; J trimming: 2 bases; junction bases outside the gene matches: 15. The CDR3 extends over 19 amino acids. The germline V gene has CDR1 KGHSH and CDR2 LQKENI. Written as DNA, the CDR3 is TGTGCCAGCTCACTAAAAACCCTGGTGGGGACAGGGGGCACCTACGAGCAGTACTTC. As protein: CASSLKTLVGTGGTYEQYF. The full variable domain, in which reference TRBV18 and TRBJ2-7 provide the parts outside the CDR3, is NAGVMQNPRHLVRRRGQEARLRCSPMKGHSHVYWYRQLPEEGLKFMVYLQKENIIDESGMPKERFSAEFPKEGPSILRIQQVVRGDSAAYFCASSLKTLVGTGGTYEQYFGPGTRLTVT.

The chain links TRBV6-1 to TRBJ2-2, with a weak D call TRBD1 (6 bases). V lost 4 bases, J lost 1 base, and 10 bases lay in between. Germline CDR1 is MNHNS and CDR2 is SASEGT. CDR3 length equals 15 residues. The CDR3 is CASSVRGVNTGELFF. The CDR3 nucleotides read TGTGCCAGCAGTGTCAGGGGCGTGAACACCGGGGAGCTGTTTTTT.

The chain has TRBV28 and TRBJ1-4; D not certain. V was pared by 7 bases and J by 2 bases, with 5 bases between. The CDR3 loop spans 12 amino acids. Germline values: CDR1 MDHEN, CDR2 SYDVKM. DNA for the CDR3: TGTGCCAGCAAAACTACTAATGAAAAACTGTTTTTT. Protein sequence: CASKTTNEKLFF.

This chain uses TRBV15 with TRBJ2-2, with TRBD2 matching over 7 bases. This CDR3 is 14 amino acids long. Germline V CDR1 and CDR2: LNHNV, YYDKDF (reference sequence). The trim removed 6 bases at V and 6 bases at J, leaving 7 bases unmatched. DNA for the CDR3: TGTGCCACCAGTTCCTCTCGGGGGGCCGGGGAGCTGTTTTTT. Its translation is CATSSSRGAGELFF.

In its sample, this clone was seen once. V gene TRBV30 combines with J gene TRBJ2-5; perhaps TRBD2 as D (6 bases). In germline, CDR1 is GTSNPN, CDR2 SVGIG (reference sequence). V lost 6 bases, J lost 11 bases, and 19 bases lay in between. This CDR3 has 12 amino acids. CDR3 sequence reads: CACIRDSLEQYF. CDR3 sequence (DNA): TGTGCCTGCATACGGGACTCTCTTGAGCAGTACTTC.

The DNA for the CDR3 is TGTGCCAGCAGCCTAGGACCACTAGGGTTAGAGACCCAGTACTTC. This codes for CASSLGPLGLETQYF. The genes are TRBV7-3 and TRBJ2-5, with D possibly matching TRBD2 (5 bases). The length of the CDR3 is 15 residues. From germline, CDR1 is SGHTA and CDR2 FQGTGA. V dropped 5 bases and J dropped 4 bases, with 17 bases sitting between them.

The chain recombines TRBV9 with TRBJ1-1; the D gene is possibly TRBD1 (6 bases). Germline V gene sequence: CDR1 SGDLS, CDR2 YYNGEE. The CDR3 is made up of 14 amino acids. Trimming took 3 bases from V and 5 from J, leaving 14 bases between them. CDR3 in amino acids: CASSATGLGTEAFF. The DNA of the CDR3 is TGTGCCAGCAGCGCAACAGGGTTGGGAACTGAAGCTTTCTTT.

A few counts support this clone. The V call is TRBV2, the J call TRBJ1-4; 8 bases fit TRBD1. Losses at the gene ends were 5 bases for V and 8 bases for J; bases not matched to a gene: 10. The V gene's germline CDR1 is SNHLY and CDR2 FYNNEI. This CDR3 has 15 amino acids. The CDR3 is CASSPRTGIGEKLFF. The CDR3, as DNA: TGTGCCAGCAGTCCTCGGACAGGGATAGGGGAAAAACTGTTTTTT.

The rearrangement links TRBV5-6 to TRBJ2-1; D is possibly TRBD2 (5 bases). The V gene lost 3 bases and the J gene lost 4 bases, with 17 bases spanning the gap. The CDR3 has 16 residues. Germline V gene data show CDR1 as SGHDT and CDR2 as YYEEEE. The CDR3 loop reads CASSSRLRADYNEQFF. DNA of the CDR3: TGTGCCAGCAGCTCACGTTTGCGAGCGGATTACAATGAGCAGTTCTTC.

The CDR3: CASSFGDRAIYEQYF. In DNA, the CDR3 is TGTGCCAGCAGCTTTGGTGACAGGGCGATTTACGAGCAGTACTTC. The chain links TRBV11-2 to TRBJ2-7, with 7 bases identical to TRBD1. Trimming cost V 3 bases and J 4 bases; bases outside gene matches: 9. The CDR3 is 15 amino acids. Germline V lookup: CDR1 SGHAT, CDR2 FQNNGV.

The CDR3 loop reads CASSLTTGAKDIQYF. The CDR3 bases are TGTGCCAGCAGCTTAACGACAGGGGCTAAGGACATTCAGTACTTC. The genes are TRBV7-8 and TRBJ2-4; TRBD1 matches 8 bases. This CDR3 has 15 amino acids. Germline values: CDR1 SGHVS, CDR2 FQNEAQ. J gave up 8 bases and V 2 bases, and 8 bases lay outside the gene matches.

The V and J genes are TRBV7-2 and TRBJ2-7, with 10 nucleotides matching TRBD2. Germline V CDR1 and CDR2: SGHTA, FQGNSA. V lost 7 bases to trimming and J lost 2 bases; unmatched junction nucleotides: 8. This CDR3 has 15 residues. The CDR3 DNA is TGTGCCAGCACCGAAGGACTAGCGGCAGCCTACGAGCAGTACTTC. Its protein product is CASTEGLAAAYEQYF.

This chain joins TRBV6-5 and TRBJ1-6; D is uncertain. CDR3 length equals 16 residues. CDR1 is MNHEY and CDR2 is SVGAGI in the germline V gene. V lost 2 bases and J 4 bases, leaving 12 bases between the germline ends. The CDR3 here is CASSYVPGEYNSPLHF. DNA for the CDR3: TGTGCCAGCAGTTACGTGCCAGGCGAATATAATTCACCCCTCCACTTT.

The gene calls are TRBV10-3 and TRBJ1-1, with D possibly TRBD1 on 6 matching bases. V was shortened by 6 bases and J by 3 bases, with 8 bases between the two germline ends. Germline-derived CDR1 and CDR2 are ENHRY and SYGVKD. The CDR3 runs to 12 residues. CDR3 sequence: CAIRPGDTEAFF. In DNA form, the CDR3 reads TGTGCCATCAGGCCAGGGGACACTGAAGCTTTCTTT.

V usage is TRBV28 and J usage is TRBJ1-5; D unresolved. Trimming removed 6 bases at V and 0 bases at J, with 6 bases between. There are 13 residues in the CDR3. The germline CDR1 and CDR2 sequences are MDHEN and SYDVKM. CDR3 DNA: TGTGCCAGCAGCACTAATAGCAATCAGCCCCAGCATTTT. It is translated as CASSTNSNQPQHF.

The rearrangement joins TRBV29-1 to TRBJ1-1; D is perhaps TRBD1 (5 bases). V was trimmed by 4 bases and J by 1 base, leaving 7 bases between them. The CDR3 is made up of 12 amino acids. The V gene's germline CDR1 is SQVTM and CDR2 ANQGSEA. CDR3 in DNA: TGCAGCGTTGCCACAGGGAACACTGAAGCTTTCTTT. Translated, it gives CSVATGNTEAFF. The variable domain in full, with the rest retrieved from reference TRBV29-1 and TRBJ1-1, is SAVISQKPSRDICQRGTSLTIQCQVDSQVTMMFWYRQQPGQSLTLIATANQGSEATYESGFVIDKFPISRPNLTFSTLTVSNMSPEDSSIYLCSVATGNTEAFFGQGTRLTVV.

CDR3: CASSDRGQYF. CDR3 DNA sequence: TGTGCCAGCAGTGACCGCGGGCAGTACTTC. J is TRBJ2-7 and V is TRBV2; D gene ambiguous. V was shortened by 3 bases and J by 9 bases, with 6 bases between the two germline ends. CDR1 is SNHLY and CDR2 is FYNNEI in the germline V gene. The CDR3 is made up of 10 amino acids.

The chain joins TRBV5-1 to TRBJ1-1; tentatively, D is TRBD1 (6 bases). The germline CDR1 and CDR2 sequences are SGHRS and YFSETQ. The germline V and J ends were trimmed by 0 bases and 3 bases, with 9 bases remaining between them. The CDR3 loop spans 14 amino acids. DNA of the CDR3: TGCGCCAGCAGCTTGGACAGGGCGGACACTGAAGCTTTCTTT. Amino acid sequence: CASSLDRADTEAFF.

CDR3 residues: CASSPRTGGGSPLHF. In DNA, the CDR3 is TGTGCCAGCAGCCCGAGGACAGGAGGGGGTTCACCCCTCCACTTT. The chain joins TRBV6-5 to TRBJ1-6; 7 nucleotides align to TRBD1. Germline CDR1 and CDR2: MNHEY and SVGAGI. The CDR3 length is 15 residues. J lost 9 bases, V lost 6 bases, and 11 bases had no gene match.

This sequence joins TRBV2 and TRBJ2-3; 8 positions match TRBD2. After removal of 2 bases from V and 4 bases from J, the junction contained 5 bases not matched to a gene. There are 15 residues in the CDR3. Germline V CDR1 and CDR2: SNHLY, FYNNEI. The CDR3 DNA sequence: TGTGCCAGCAGTGAAAACGGGAGGGGGGCAGATACGCAGTATTTT. This encodes CASSENGRGADTQYF.

The chain recombines TRBV18 with TRBJ2-5, with 9 bases aligning to TRBD1. The J segment lost 2 bases and the V segment lost 3 bases, leaving 1 base of the junction unmatched. Germline-derived CDR1 and CDR2 are KGHSH and LQKENI. The CDR3 consists of 14 residues. The CDR3 loop reads CASSPTGGQETQYF. The DNA for the CDR3 is TGTGCCAGCTCACCGACAGGGGGACAAGAGACCCAGTACTTC.

This clone was counted a few times. The rearrangement joins TRBV6-1 to TRBJ2-2; D may be TRBD2 (7 bases). Germline V gives CDR1 MNHNS, CDR2 SASEGT. This CDR3 contains 15 residues. The V gene lost 6 bases and the J gene lost 7 bases, with 18 bases spanning the gap. The CDR3 protein is CASRGARGVVGELFF. The CDR3 bases are TGTGCCAGCAGGGGGGCCCGGGGGGTCGTCGGGGAGCTGTTTTTT.

This sequence joins TRBV14 and TRBJ1-1; no firm D call. The CDR3 spans 12 residues. Germline CDR1 reads SGHDN; CDR2 reads FVKESK. V was shortened by 4 bases and J by 7 bases, with 10 bases between the two germline ends. Here the CDR3 reads CASSLSGVEAFF. The DNA of the CDR3 is TGTGCCAGCAGCCTCTCCGGGGTTGAAGCTTTCTTT.

The gene calls are TRBV7-2 and TRBJ1-5, with D unresolved. Germline CDR1 and CDR2: SGHTA and FQGNSA. CDR3 length: 15 residues. Trimming took off 5 bases at V and 0 bases at J, with 11 bases between the two ends. The CDR3 nucleotides read TGTGCCAGCAGCCGAGTCGCCAATAGCAATCAGCCCCAGCATTTT. As protein: CASSRVANSNQPQHF.

This chain links TRBV19 with TRBJ1-5; D ambiguous. CDR1 is LNHDA, CDR2 SQIVND, per germline (reference sequence). V was cut by 7 bases and J by 8 bases, with 21 bases left in between. The CDR3 is 15 amino acids. CDR3 sequence reads: CASTRIVTRGEPQHF. The CDR3 nucleotides read TGTGCCAGTACCAGAATTGTCACCCGCGGAGAGCCCCAGCATTTT.

A word on this clone: The sample carries other DNA sequences with the same CDR3. The chain has TRBV5-1 and TRBJ1-4; 7 nucleotides line up with TRBD1. The V gene end was trimmed by 2 bases and the J gene end by 3 bases; junction bases not matched to a gene: 1. Germline-derived CDR1 and CDR2 are SGHRS and YFSETQ. The CDR3 length is 14 residues. CDR3 bases: TGCGCCAGCAGCTTAGGGGGCCCTAATGAAAAACTGTTTTTT. This codes for CASSLGGPNEKLFF.